The 10 T cell receptor beta chains in this list originate from one sample, sequenced in a study of regulatory T cells in long-lasting Graves disease. The time point here: newly diagnosed GD, antithyroid drugs for less than 3 months. With RNA extracted from PBMCs as input, the TCR library was made. Arm-PCR of CDR3 regions with iRepertoire HTBI primers generated TCR beta libraries. TCRdb ran MiXCR on the multiplex PCR reads and lists one entry per CDR3 protein. The data hold about 620,000 distinct CDR3 sequences, with less than 20% observed a single time. The same sample was also used in a study of T cells in Graves' hyperthyroidism and ophthalmopathy.

This sample comprised peripheral blood mononuclear cells (PBMCs), obtained at new diagnosis, from a patient treated with antithyroid drugs. These receptors all come from a woman under 40 with Graves disease.

The chain uses TRBV11-1 and TRBJ2-7; TRBD2 matches at 10 bases. With V trimmed by 4 bases and J by 2 bases, 8 bases remained unmatched. The CDR3 extends over 16 amino acids. CDR1 is SGHAT, CDR2 FQDESV, per germline (reference sequence). CDR3: CASSSKGLALTYEQYF. Here the CDR3 DNA reads TGTGCCAGCAGCTCGAAGGGACTAGCGTTAACCTACGAGCAGTACTTC.

This clonotype was detected only a few times. This rearrangement joins TRBV7-3 to TRBJ2-2, with no clear D. The ends were cut back, 4 bases at V and 6 bases at J, with 18 bases in the middle. The CDR3 extends over 16 amino acids. Germline CDR1 reads SGHTA; CDR2 reads FQGTGA. Here the CDR3 reads CASSSQPPVFPGELFF. As DNA, the CDR3 is TGTGCCAGCAGCTCCCAACCCCCGGTCTTTCCCGGGGAGCTGTTTTTT.

To note about this clonotype: A much larger clone differs from this one at a single base, so this may be a read error. This chain connects TRBV24-1 to TRBJ2-1, with 9 positions matching TRBD2. Germline lookup yields CDR1 KGHDR and CDR2 SFDVKD. With V trimmed by 5 bases and J by 9 bases, 10 bases remained unmatched. This CDR3 has 15 amino acids. CDR3 loop: CATSVFAGTSSEQFF. The CDR3 nucleotides are TGTGCCACCAGTGTTTTTGCCGGGACTAGCAGTGAGCAGTTCTTC.

This clonotype was detected once. The chain combines TRBV5-6 with TRBJ1-1; no definite D call. The germline CDR1 and CDR2 sequences are SGHDT and YYEEEE. V lost 3 bases and J lost 3, with 21 bases in between. The CDR3 totals 17 residues. The CDR3: CASSSPTLNSGYTEAFF. CDR3 nucleotides: TGTGCCAGCAGCTCCCCGACGTTGAACTCGGGGTACACTGAAGCTTTCTTT.

This clonotype was observed many times. The genes are TRBV20-1 and TRBJ2-1, with D possibly matching TRBD2 (5 bases). Trimming left V 1 base short and J 9 bases short, with 16 bases between. CDR1 and CDR2 from the germline V gene are DFQATT and SNEGSKA (reference sequence). CDR3 length: 14 residues. As DNA, the CDR3 is TGCAGTGCTAGAGGGACCCCCGGGGTGAGTGAGCAGTTCTTC. Residues: CSARGTPGVSEQFF.

This clonotype was counted many times. The chain is built from TRBV12-3 or TRBV12-4 and TRBJ1-5; no clear D. This CDR3 spans 15 amino acids. V lost 5 bases and J lost 1, with 12 bases in between. DNA for the CDR3: TGTGCCAGCAGTCTCCGGGCTGGGAGCAATCAGCCCCAGCATTTT. It yields the protein CASSLRAGSNQPQHF.

For this clonotype: A much larger clone sits a single nucleotide away, making a read error possible. The chain couples TRBV6-9 to TRBJ2-7, with 9 positions matching TRBD1. The CDR3 totals 15 residues. In germline, CDR1 is MNHGY, CDR2 SVAAGI. CDR3 sequence (DNA): TGTGCCGGCAGTTGGGACAGGGTGGACGCCTACGAGCAGTACTTC. Translating gives CAGSWDRVDAYEQYF.

There are many counts of this clonotype. The chain carries TRBV29-1 and TRBJ1-2; 9 bases are shared with TRBD1. The CDR3 runs 12 residues. CDR1 SQVTM and CDR2 ANQGSEA come from the germline V gene. The CDR3 DNA reads as TGCGGAGGAGGACAGGGGTACTATGGCTACACCTTC. It translates to CGGGQGYYGYTF.

In its sample, this clonotype was seen many times. The chain employs TRBV5-1 and TRBJ2-3; D gene ambiguous. Deletions cut 0 bases from V and 6 bases from J, with 8 bases between. The CDR3 contains 13 residues. From germline, CDR1 is SGHRS and CDR2 YFSETQ. The CDR3 protein is CASSLGPGDTQYF. CDR3 DNA sequence: TGCGCCAGCAGCTTGGGTCCCGGGGATACGCAGTATTTT.

This clonotype occurred a few times. The rearrangement links TRBV25-1 to TRBJ1-3; D unresolved. CDR1 is MGHDK, CDR2 SYGVNS, per germline. The CDR3 loop spans 15 amino acids. V was cut by 5 bases and J by 0 bases, with 11 bases left in between. In DNA form, the CDR3 reads TGTGCCAGCAGTCTACCAGGTGGCTCTGGAAACACCATATATTTT. Its translation is CASSLPGGSGNTIYF.